This T cell receptor beta chain came from a study of T-cell memory formation after mild COVID-19. Whole-study findings and limits: Confirmation was lacking for SARS-CoV-2 specificity of second-wave clones that peaked on day 37.

This clonotype was seen at least ten times. What it binds is unknown. The authors produced TCR alpha and TCR beta cDNA libraries with sample barcodes and UMIs by 5'RACE using constant-segment primers. One entry per CDR3 protein, called by TCRdb with MiXCR from the 5' RACE reads. Of a few hundred thousand distinct CDR3 sequences in the sample, around a fifth were seen once. The CDR3 covers 16 residues. Germline CDR1 is SGHTA and CDR2 is FQGNSA. V lost 1 base, J lost 4 bases, and 13 bases lay in between. The clonotype comes from a man aged 18 to 35 who had mild COVID-19 (a few samples of this study predate the infection). Cell type and time point are not known. The sample comprised PBMCs or a T cell subset sorted from them (not recorded which). This chain links TRBV7-2 with TRBJ2-2; D is perhaps TRBD1 or TRBD2 (5 bases each). CDR3 DNA sequence: TGTGCCAGCAGCTTAGGGGGGTTCGGGGCCACCGGGGAGCTGTTTTTT. This sequence encodes CASSLGGFGATGELFF.